Following are 21 T cell receptor beta chains from one sample sequenced in a study of PD-1 blockade in classical Hodgkin lymphoma. All patients relapsed after autologous stem cell transplantation, and brentuximab vedotin exposure varied. Profiling relied on immunoSEQ multiplex PCR, and the TCRdb table lists in-frame clones only, not all of them. In the table there are fewer than 70,000 clones, approximately 90% of which are singletons. The source material was peripheral blood mononuclear cells (PBMCs), sampled before the second cycle of nivolumab. The receptors come from a human donor with classical Hodgkin lymphoma.

J is TRBJ1-2 and V is TRBV19; 10 positions match TRBD1. Germline CDR1 reads LNHDA; CDR2 reads SQIVND (reference sequence). V shed 9 bases and J 3 bases; nucleotides not matched to a gene: 10. The CDR3 runs 15 residues. CDR3 nucleotides: TGTGCCAGCCTGGACAGGGGGGCCATATACTATGGCTACACCTTC. This codes for CASLDRGAIYYGYTF.

The rearrangement joins TRBV7-9 to TRBJ1-1; 9 bases align to TRBD1. The junction had 5 bases not matched to a gene; V was cut back by 5 bases and J by 7 bases. The CDR3 loop spans 13 amino acids. From germline, CDR1 is SEHNR and CDR2 FQNEAQ (reference sequence). The CDR3 nucleotides are TGTGCCAGCAGCCGCCTGGACAGGGGTGAAGCTTTCTTT. Its protein is CASSRLDRGEAFF.

J is TRBJ1-1 and V is TRBV6-1; no firm D call. CDR3 length equals 13 residues. The germline CDR1 and CDR2 sequences are MNHNS and SASEGT. Trimming removed 6 bases from V and 1 base from J, with 9 bases in between. CDR3 residues: CASRDQANTEAFF. CDR3 DNA: TGTGCCAGCAGGGACCAGGCGAACACTGAAGCTTTCTTT.

The chain couples TRBV7-6 to TRBJ2-7, with D tentatively TRBD2 (6 bases). The CDR3 covers 14 residues. Germline V gene lookup returns CDR1 SGHVS and CDR2 FNYEAQ. V dropped 3 bases and J dropped 4 bases, with 13 bases sitting between them. The CDR3 coding sequence is TGTGCCAGCAGCTTTACATCCGGGGGATACGAGCAGTACTTC. Encoded protein: CASSFTSGGYEQYF.

V and J are TRBV7-9 and TRBJ1-2; D not resolved. Germline CDR1 reads SEHNR; CDR2 reads FQNEAQ (reference sequence). The V gene lost 3 bases and the J gene lost 5 bases, with 13 bases spanning the gap. The length of the CDR3 is 14 residues. CDR3 protein: CASSLGIPIYGYTF. CDR3 sequence (DNA): TGTGCCAGCAGCTTGGGCATCCCAATATATGGCTACACCTTC.

V usage is TRBV5-6 and J usage is TRBJ2-3; weak D call: TRBD2 (6 bases). CDR1 SGHDT and CDR2 YYEEEE come from the germline V gene. V was trimmed by 1 base and J by 8 bases, leaving 11 bases between them. This CDR3 is built from 13 residues. CDR3 residues: CASSLWDSGTQYF. The DNA for the CDR3 is TGTGCCAGCAGCTTGTGGGACTCCGGTACGCAGTATTTT.

This clone occurred a few times. The gene calls are TRBV7-3 and TRBJ2-1, with D maybe TRBD2 (6 bases). This CDR3 has 15 amino acids. Looked up from germline, CDR1 is SGHTA and CDR2 is FQGTGA. V was pared by 5 bases and J by 9 bases, with 20 bases between. CDR3 sequence (DNA): TGTGCCAGCAGCACCCGACTAGTAGGGTACGGTGAGCAGTTCTTC. Residues: CASSTRLVGYGEQFF.

The chain recombines TRBV7-2 with TRBJ2-3; D is uncertain. Germline V gives CDR1 SGHTA, CDR2 FQGNSA. The ends were cut back, 0 bases at V and 2 bases at J, with 12 bases in the middle. The CDR3 consists of 16 residues. The CDR3 spells CASSLAQSQYTDTQYF. In nucleotides, the CDR3 is TGTGCCAGCAGCTTAGCCCAATCTCAGTACACAGATACGCAGTATTTT.

This clone was seen only a few times. The chain links TRBV5-1 to TRBJ1-1, with D possibly being TRBD1 (5 bases). There are 13 residues in the CDR3. The germline V gene encodes CDR1 SGHRS and CDR2 YFSETQ. Trimming left V 7 bases short and J 7 bases short, with 17 bases between. CDR3 residues: CASQLGVQGEAFF. The CDR3, as DNA: TGCGCCAGCCAATTGGGGGTGCAGGGTGAAGCTTTCTTT.

Only one count was recorded for this clone. The chain uses TRBV10-2 and TRBJ2-1, with D possibly TRBD1 on 6 matching bases. Germline loops: CDR1 WSHSY, CDR2 SAAADI. There are 13 residues in the CDR3. V lost 11 bases and J lost 4, with 15 bases in between. As DNA, the CDR3 is TGCGCCGCGTCCTCAGGGACATACAATGAGCAGTTCTTC. Amino acids: CAASSGTYNEQFF.

This chain joins TRBV6-5 and TRBJ1-1, with TRBD1 matching 7 bases. The CDR3 is 14 amino acids. CDR1 MNHEY and CDR2 SVGAGI come from the germline V gene. The junction had 10 bases not matched to a gene; V was cut back by 7 bases and J by 5 bases. This CDR3 reads CASTRTGRDTEAFF. The CDR3 DNA follows: TGTGCCAGCACCAGGACAGGTCGGGATACTGAAGCTTTCTTT.

As to this clone: Other DNA sequences of this sample code for an identical CDR3. The chain joins TRBV5-1 to TRBJ1-1; no reliable D call. The germline V gene has CDR1 SGHRS and CDR2 YFSETQ. The germline V and J ends were trimmed by 2 bases and 4 bases, with 6 bases remaining between them. The CDR3 has 12 amino acids. The CDR3 protein is CASSLGSTEAFF. The CDR3 region has the DNA TGCGCCAGCAGCTTAGGTAGCACTGAAGCTTTCTTT.

J is TRBJ2-5 and V is TRBV19, with TRBD1 matching 8 bases. The CDR3 sequence is 16 residues long. Unmatched junction bases numbered 10, after V lost 5 bases and J lost 2 bases. CDR1 LNHDA and CDR2 SQIVND come from the germline V gene (reference sequence). The CDR3 is CASSLPGTGTQETQYF. The CDR3 nucleotides read TGTGCCAGTAGTCTGCCCGGGACAGGTACTCAAGAGACCCAGTACTTC.

This clone was detected a few times. Different DNA sequences within this sample yield the same CDR3. The rearrangement links TRBV6-1 to TRBJ2-1; no definite D call. Per the germline V gene, CDR1 is MNHNS and CDR2 is SASEGT. V dropped 4 bases and J dropped 0 bases, with 10 bases sitting between them. This CDR3 has 15 amino acids. Here the CDR3 DNA reads TGTGCCAGCAGTGTCGGCCTAAGCTCCTACAATGAGCAGTTCTTC. Protein: CASSVGLSSYNEQFF.

The V gene is TRBV5-1, the J gene TRBJ1-4; D gene uncertain. V lost 1 base to trimming and J lost 0 bases, with 4 bases between them. The CDR3 sequence is 14 residues long. CDR1 is SGHRS, CDR2 YFSETQ, per germline. Written as DNA, the CDR3 is TGCGCCAGCAGCTTGTCTGCAACTAATGAAAAACTGTTTTTT. This encodes CASSLSATNEKLFF.

As regards this clone: Other nucleotide sequences in the sample specify the same CDR3. V usage is TRBV5-1 and J usage is TRBJ1-1; TRBD1 aligns across 11 bases. CDR3 length: 15 amino acids. Germline V gives CDR1 SGHRS, CDR2 YFSETQ. Germline trimming cut 0 bases from V and 4 bases from J; bases unmatched to any gene: 2. CDR3 sequence (DNA): TGCGCCAGCAGCTTGGCCGGGACAGGGGGCACTGAAGCTTTCTTT. This translates into CASSLAGTGGTEAFF.

The sample holds a few counts of this clone. The V gene is TRBV7-9, the J gene TRBJ1-6; D not certain. Germline CDR1 reads SEHNR; CDR2 reads FQNEAQ (reference sequence). The V and J ends lost 7 bases and 5 bases respectively, with 6 bases between them. CDR3 length: 12 residues. CDR3 sequence (DNA): TGTGCCAGCAACAGAGATAATTCACCCCTCCACTTT. Its translation: CASNRDNSPLHF.

V gene TRBV16 combines with J gene TRBJ1-3; D remains ambiguous. V lost 0 bases and J lost 3, with 18 bases in between. CDR1 KGHSY and CDR2 FQNENV come from the germline V gene. CDR3 size: 18 residues. The CDR3 sequence: CASSQSWPVRYGGNTIYF. In DNA, the CDR3 is TGTGCCAGCAGCCAATCGTGGCCAGTGCGGTATGGTGGAAACACCATATATTTT.

V and J are TRBV5-1 and TRBJ2-5; 8 nucleotides line up with TRBD1. Germline trimming cut 4 bases from V and 1 base from J; bases unmatched to any gene: 9. The CDR3 contains 16 residues. CDR1 and CDR2 from the germline V gene are SGHRS and YFSETQ. CDR3: CASSLEPGTGQETQYF. In DNA form, the CDR3 reads TGCGCCAGCAGCCTGGAACCCGGGACAGGCCAAGAGACCCAGTACTTC.

The chain uses TRBV5-1 and TRBJ1-1; no reliable D call. The CDR3 contains 13 residues. The V end was cut by 1 base, the J end by 0 bases, with 4 bases between. Germline CDR1 is SGHRS and CDR2 is YFSETQ. This chain's CDR3 is CASSLKVNTEAFF. The DNA of the CDR3 is TGCGCCAGCAGCTTGAAGGTGAACACTGAAGCTTTCTTT.

V usage is TRBV15 and J usage is TRBJ2-5, with D possibly TRBD1 on 5 matching bases. CDR1 and CDR2 from the germline V gene are LNHNV and YYDKDF (reference sequence). V was cut by 3 bases and J by 5 bases, with 7 bases left in between. The length of the CDR3 is 12 residues. The CDR3 DNA reads TGTGCCACCAGCAGGACAGCTGAGACCCAGTACTTC. Amino acids: CATSRTAETQYF.